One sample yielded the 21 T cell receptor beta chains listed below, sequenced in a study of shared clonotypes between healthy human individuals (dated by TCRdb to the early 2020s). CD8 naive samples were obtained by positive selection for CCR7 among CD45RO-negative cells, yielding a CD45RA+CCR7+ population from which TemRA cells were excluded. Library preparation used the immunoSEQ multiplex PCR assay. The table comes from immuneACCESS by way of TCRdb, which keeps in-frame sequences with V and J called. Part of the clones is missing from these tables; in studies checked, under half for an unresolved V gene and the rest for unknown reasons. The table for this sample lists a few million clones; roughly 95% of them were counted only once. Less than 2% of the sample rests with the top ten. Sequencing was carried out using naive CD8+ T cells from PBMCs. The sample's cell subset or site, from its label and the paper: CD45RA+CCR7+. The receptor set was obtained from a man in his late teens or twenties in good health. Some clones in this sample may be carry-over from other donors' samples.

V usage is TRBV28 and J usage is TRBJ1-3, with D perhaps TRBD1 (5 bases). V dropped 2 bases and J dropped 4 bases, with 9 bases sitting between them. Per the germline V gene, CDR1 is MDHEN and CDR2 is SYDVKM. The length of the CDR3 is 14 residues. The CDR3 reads CASSLKGMGNTIYF. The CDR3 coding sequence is TGTGCCAGCAGTTTAAAGGGGATGGGAAACACCATATATTTT.

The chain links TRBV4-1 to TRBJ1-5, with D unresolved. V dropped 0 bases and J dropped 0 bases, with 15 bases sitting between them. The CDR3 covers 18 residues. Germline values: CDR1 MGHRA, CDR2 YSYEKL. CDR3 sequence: CASSQDLTVSNSNQPQHF. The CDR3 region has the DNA TGCGCCAGCAGCCAAGACCTTACGGTTAGCAATAGCAATCAGCCCCAGCATTTT.

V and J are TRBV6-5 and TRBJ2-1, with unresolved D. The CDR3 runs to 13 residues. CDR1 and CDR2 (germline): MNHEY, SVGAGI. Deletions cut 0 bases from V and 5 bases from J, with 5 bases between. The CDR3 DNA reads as TGTGCCAGCAGTTACTCATTGGACAATGAGCAGTTCTTC. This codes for CASSYSLDNEQFF.

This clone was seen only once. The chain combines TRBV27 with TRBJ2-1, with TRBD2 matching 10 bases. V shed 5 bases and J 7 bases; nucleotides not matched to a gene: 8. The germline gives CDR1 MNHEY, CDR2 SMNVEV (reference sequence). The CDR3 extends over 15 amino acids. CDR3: CASSPLAGVNNEQFF. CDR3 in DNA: TGTGCCAGCAGTCCGCTAGCGGGAGTAAATAATGAGCAGTTCTTC.

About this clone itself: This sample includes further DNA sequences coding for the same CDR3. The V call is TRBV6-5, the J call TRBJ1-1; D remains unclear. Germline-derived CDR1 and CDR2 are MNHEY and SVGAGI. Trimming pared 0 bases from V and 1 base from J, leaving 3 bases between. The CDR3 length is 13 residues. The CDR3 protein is CASSYSTNTEAFF. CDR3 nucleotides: TGTGCCAGCAGTTACTCGACGAACACTGAAGCTTTCTTT.

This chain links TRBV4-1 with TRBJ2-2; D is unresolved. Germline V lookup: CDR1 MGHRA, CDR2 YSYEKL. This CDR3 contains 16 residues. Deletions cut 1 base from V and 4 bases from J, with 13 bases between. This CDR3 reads CASSQGTLLRTGELFF. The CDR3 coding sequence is TGCGCCAGCAGCCAAGGTACCCTACTTCGCACCGGGGAGCTGTTTTTT.

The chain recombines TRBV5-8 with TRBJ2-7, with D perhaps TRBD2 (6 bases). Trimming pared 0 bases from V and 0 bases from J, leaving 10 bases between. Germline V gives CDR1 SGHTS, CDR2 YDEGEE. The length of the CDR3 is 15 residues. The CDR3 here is CASSLVAASSYEQYF. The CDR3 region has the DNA TGTGCCAGCAGCTTGGTAGCGGCTAGCTCCTACGAGCAGTACTTC.

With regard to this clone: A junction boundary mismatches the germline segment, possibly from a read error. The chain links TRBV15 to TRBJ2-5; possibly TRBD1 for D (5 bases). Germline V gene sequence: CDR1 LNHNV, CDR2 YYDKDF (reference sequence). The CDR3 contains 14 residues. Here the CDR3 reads CATSGPNSQGTQYF. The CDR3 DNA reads TGTGCCACCTCAGGGCCTAACTCTCAAGGGACCCAGTACTTC.

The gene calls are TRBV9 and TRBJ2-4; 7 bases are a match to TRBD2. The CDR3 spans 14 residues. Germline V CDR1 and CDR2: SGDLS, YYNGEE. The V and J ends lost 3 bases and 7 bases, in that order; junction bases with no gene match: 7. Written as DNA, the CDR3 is TGTGCCAGCAGCGCCCCTGGGCGGGAGAACATTCAGTACTTC. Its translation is CASSAPGRENIQYF.

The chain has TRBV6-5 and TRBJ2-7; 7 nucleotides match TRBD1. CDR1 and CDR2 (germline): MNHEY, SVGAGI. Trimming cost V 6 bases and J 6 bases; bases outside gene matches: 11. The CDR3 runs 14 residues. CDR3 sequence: CASRKTDRAPEQYF. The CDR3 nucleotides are TGTGCCAGCAGAAAAACCGACAGGGCTCCCGAGCAGTACTTC.

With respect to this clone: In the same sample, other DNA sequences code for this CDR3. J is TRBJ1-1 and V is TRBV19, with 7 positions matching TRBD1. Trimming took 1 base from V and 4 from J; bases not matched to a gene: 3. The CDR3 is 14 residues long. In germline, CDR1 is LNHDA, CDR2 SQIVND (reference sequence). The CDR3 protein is CASSIGQGVTEAFF. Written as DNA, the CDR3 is TGTGCCAGTAGTATAGGACAGGGAGTCACTGAAGCTTTCTTT. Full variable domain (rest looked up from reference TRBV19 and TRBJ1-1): DGGITQSPKYLFRKEGQNVTLSCEQNLNHDAMYWYRQDPGQGLRLIYYSQIVNDFQKGDIAEGYSVSREKKESFPLTVTSAQKNPTAFYLCASSIGQGVTEAFFGQGTRLTVV.

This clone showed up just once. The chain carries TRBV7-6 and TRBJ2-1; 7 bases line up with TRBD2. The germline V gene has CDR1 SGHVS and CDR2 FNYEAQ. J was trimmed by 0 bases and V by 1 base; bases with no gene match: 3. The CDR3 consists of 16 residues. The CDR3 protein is CASSLERGRSYNEQFF. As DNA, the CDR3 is TGTGCCAGCAGCTTAGAGCGGGGACGCTCCTACAATGAGCAGTTCTTC.

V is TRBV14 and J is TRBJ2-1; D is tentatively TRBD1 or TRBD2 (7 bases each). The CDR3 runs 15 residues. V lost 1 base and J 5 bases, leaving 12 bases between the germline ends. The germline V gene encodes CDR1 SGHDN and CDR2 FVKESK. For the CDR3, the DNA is TGTGCCAGCAGCCAAGGCGGGGGACAGAACAATGAGCAGTTCTTC. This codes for CASSQGGGQNNEQFF.

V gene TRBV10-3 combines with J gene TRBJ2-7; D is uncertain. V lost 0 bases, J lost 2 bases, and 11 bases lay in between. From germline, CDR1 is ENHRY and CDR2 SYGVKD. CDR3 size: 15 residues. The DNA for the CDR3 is TGTGCCATCAGTGAGTCGGCAGGTTTGACCTACGAGCAGTACTTC. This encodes CAISESAGLTYEQYF.

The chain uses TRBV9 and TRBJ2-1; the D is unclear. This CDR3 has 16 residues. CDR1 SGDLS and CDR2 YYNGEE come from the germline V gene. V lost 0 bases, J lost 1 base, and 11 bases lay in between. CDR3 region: CASSVDFWGSYNEQFF. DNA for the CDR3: TGTGCCAGCAGCGTAGACTTCTGGGGATCCTACAATGAGCAGTTCTTC.

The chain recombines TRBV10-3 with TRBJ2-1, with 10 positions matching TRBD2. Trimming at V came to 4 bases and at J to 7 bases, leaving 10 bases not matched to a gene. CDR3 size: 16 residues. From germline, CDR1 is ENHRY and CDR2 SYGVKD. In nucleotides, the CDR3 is TGTGCCATCAGTGGGAACCCTAGCGGGAGTGGAAATGAGCAGTTCTTC. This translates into CAISGNPSGSGNEQFF.

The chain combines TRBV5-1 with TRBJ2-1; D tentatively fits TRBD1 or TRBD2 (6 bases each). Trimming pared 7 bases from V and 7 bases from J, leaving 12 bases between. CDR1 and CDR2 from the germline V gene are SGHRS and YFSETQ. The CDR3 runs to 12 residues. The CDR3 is CASLGGGNEQFF. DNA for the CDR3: TGCGCCAGCTTGGGGGGCGGGAATGAGCAGTTCTTC.

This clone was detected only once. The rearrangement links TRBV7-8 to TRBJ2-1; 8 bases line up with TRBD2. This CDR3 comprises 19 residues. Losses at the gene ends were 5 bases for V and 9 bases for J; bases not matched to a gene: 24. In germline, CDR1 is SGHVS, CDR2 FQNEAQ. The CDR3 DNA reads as TGTGCCAGCAGCCCCTTATTAGAGGCTAGCGGGCGGGTTTACGGTGAGCAGTTCTTC. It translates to CASSPLLEASGRVYGEQFF.

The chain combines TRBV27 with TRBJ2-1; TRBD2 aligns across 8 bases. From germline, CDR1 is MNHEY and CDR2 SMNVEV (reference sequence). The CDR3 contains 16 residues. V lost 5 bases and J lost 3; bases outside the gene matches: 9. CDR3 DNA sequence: TGTGCCAGCAGTCCGCGAGTAGCGGGGTTCTACAATGAGCAGTTCTTC. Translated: CASSPRVAGFYNEQFF.

CDR3 bases: TGTGCCAGCAGCTCCCCCCCCCGGACTAGCGGCCCCTACGAGCAGTACTTC. Translated, it gives CASSSPPRTSGPYEQYF. The V and J genes are TRBV7-9 and TRBJ2-7, with 10 bases matching TRBD2. V was pared by 4 bases and J by 2 bases, with 11 bases of the junction left unmatched. The germline CDR1 and CDR2 sequences are SEHNR and FQNEAQ (reference sequence). The CDR3 runs to 17 residues.

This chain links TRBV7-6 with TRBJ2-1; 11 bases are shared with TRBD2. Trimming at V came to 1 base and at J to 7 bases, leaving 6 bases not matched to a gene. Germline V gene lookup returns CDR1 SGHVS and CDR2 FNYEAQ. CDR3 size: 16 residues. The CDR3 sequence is CASSLGGSGRGNEQFF. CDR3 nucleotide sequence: TGTGCCAGCAGCTTAGGGGGTAGCGGGAGGGGTAATGAGCAGTTCTTC.